These 4 T cell receptor beta chains were sequenced from one sample in a study of shared clonotypes between healthy human individuals. Method: immunoSEQ multiplex PCR; TCRdb's copy keeps in-frame clones and lacks some. The sample shows about 1.5 million clones, under 99% of them seen only once. Sequencing was carried out using naive CD4+ T cells sorted from blood. Subset here: CD45RA+ positively selected. These TCRs come from a man aged 30 to 45 in good health.

CDR3 in amino acids: CSGTTANYGYTF. CDR3 nucleotides: TGCAGCGGCACGACTGCTAACTATGGCTACACCTTC. The chain joins TRBV29-1 to TRBJ1-2; D remains ambiguous. From germline, CDR1 is SQVTM and CDR2 ANQGSEA. The CDR3 runs to 12 residues. Trimming removed 7 bases from V and 0 bases from J, with 9 bases in between. Full variable domain (outside the CDR3, taken from reference TRBV29-1 and TRBJ1-2): SAVISQKPSRDICQRGTSLTIQCQVDSQVTMMFWYRQQPGQSLTLIATANQGSEATYESGFVIDKFPISRPNLTFSTLTVSNMSPEDSSIYLCSGTTANYGYTFGSGTRLTVV.

This rearrangement joins TRBV9 to TRBJ2-7; TRBD1 matches at 8 bases. There are 16 residues in the CDR3. Germline V gives CDR1 SGDLS, CDR2 YYNGEE. J gave up 0 bases and V 3 bases, and 8 bases lay outside the gene matches. As DNA, the CDR3 is TGTGCCAGCAGCGCTAGACAGGGGCCACCCTCCTACGAGCAGTACTTC. Its protein product is CASSARQGPPSYEQYF.

The rearrangement links TRBV5-4 to TRBJ2-7, with 11 bases fitting TRBD2. CDR1 and CDR2 from the germline V gene are SGHNT and YYREEE (reference sequence). Trimming took 5 bases from V and 2 from J; bases not matched to a gene: 9. The CDR3 sequence is 16 residues long. DNA of the CDR3: TGTGCCAGCAGTTATCCGGGACTAGCGGCCCCCTACGAGCAGTACTTC. Protein: CASSYPGLAAPYEQYF.

V is TRBV2 and J is TRBJ1-1, with D unresolved. In germline, CDR1 is SNHLY, CDR2 FYNNEI. V lost 11 bases and J 7 bases, leaving 17 bases between the germline ends. CDR3 length: 12 residues. The CDR3 coding sequence is TGTGCCGGAGGTGGAGTAACCGTTGAAGCTTTCTTT. It specifies CAGGGVTVEAFF.